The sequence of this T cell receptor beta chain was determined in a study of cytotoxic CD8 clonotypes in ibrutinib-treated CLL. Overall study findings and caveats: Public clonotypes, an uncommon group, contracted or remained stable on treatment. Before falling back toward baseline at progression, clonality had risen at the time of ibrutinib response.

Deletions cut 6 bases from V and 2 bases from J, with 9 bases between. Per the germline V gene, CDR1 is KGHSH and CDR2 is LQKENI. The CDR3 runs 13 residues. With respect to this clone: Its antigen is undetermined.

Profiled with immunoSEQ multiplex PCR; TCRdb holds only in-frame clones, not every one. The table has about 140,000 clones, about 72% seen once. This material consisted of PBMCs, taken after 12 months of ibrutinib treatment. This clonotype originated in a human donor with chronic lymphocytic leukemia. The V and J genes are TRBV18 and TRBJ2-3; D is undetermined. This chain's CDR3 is CASSAGLTDTQYF. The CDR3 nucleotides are TGTGCCAGCTCGGCAGGCCTCACAGATACGCAGTATTTT.